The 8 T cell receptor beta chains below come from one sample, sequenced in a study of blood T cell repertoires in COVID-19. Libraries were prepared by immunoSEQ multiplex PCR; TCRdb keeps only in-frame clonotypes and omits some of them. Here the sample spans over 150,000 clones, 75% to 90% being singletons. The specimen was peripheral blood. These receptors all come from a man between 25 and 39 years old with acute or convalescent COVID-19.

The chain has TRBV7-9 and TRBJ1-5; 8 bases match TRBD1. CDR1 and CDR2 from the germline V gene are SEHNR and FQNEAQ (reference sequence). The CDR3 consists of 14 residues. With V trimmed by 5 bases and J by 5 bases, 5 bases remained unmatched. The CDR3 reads CASSPGGVDQPQHF. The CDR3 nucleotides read TGTGCCAGCAGCCCAGGGGGCGTGGATCAGCCCCAGCATTTT.

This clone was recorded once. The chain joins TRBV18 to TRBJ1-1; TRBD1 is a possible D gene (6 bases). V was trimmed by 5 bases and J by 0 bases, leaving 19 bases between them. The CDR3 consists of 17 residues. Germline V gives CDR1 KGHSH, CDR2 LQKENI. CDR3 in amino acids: CASSSIGGSGVNTEAFF. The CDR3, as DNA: TGTGCCAGCTCATCGATCGGGGGGTCAGGGGTGAACACTGAAGCTTTCTTT.

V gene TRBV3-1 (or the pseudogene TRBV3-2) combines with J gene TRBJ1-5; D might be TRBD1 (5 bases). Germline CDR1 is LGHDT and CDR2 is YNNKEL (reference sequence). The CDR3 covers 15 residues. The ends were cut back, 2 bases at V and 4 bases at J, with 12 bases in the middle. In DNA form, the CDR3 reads TGTGCCAGCAGCCAACTACAGGCTACTAATCAGCCCCAGCATTTT. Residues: CASSQLQATNQPQHF.

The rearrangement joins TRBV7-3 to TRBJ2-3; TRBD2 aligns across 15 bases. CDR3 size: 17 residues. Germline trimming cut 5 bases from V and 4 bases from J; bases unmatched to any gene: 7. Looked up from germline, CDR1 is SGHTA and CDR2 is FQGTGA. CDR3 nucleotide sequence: TGTGCCAGCAGCGTCGCCGGGACTAGCGGGGGGTCAGATACGCAGTATTTT. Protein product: CASSVAGTSGGSDTQYF.

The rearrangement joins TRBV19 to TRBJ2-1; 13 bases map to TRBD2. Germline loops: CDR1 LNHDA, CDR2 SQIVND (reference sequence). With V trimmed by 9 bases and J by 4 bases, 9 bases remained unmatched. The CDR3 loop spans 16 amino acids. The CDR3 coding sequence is TGTGCCAGCAACGGGGGGACTAGCGGGGAATACAATGAGCAGTTCTTC. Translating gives CASNGGTSGEYNEQFF.

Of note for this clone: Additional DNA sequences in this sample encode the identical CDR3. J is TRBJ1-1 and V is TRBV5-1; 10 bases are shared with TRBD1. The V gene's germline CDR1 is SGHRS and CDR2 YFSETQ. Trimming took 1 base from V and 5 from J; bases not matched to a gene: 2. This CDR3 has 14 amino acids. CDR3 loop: CASSLPGQGTEAFF. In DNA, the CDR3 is TGCGCCAGCAGCTTGCCGGGACAGGGGACTGAAGCTTTCTTT.

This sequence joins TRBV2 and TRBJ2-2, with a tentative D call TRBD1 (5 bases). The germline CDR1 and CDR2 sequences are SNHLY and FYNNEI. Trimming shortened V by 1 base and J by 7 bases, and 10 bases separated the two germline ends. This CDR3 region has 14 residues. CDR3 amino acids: CASSEGQGHGELFF. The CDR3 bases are TGTGCCAGCAGTGAAGGTCAGGGCCACGGGGAGCTGTTTTTT.

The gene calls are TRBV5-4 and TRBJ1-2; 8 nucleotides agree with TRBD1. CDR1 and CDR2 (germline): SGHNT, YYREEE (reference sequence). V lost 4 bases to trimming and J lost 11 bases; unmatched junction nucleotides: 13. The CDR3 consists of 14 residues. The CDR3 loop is CASSTRRQGFFYTF. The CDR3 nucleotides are TGTGCCAGCAGCACCCGGCGACAGGGGTTTTTTTACACCTTC.